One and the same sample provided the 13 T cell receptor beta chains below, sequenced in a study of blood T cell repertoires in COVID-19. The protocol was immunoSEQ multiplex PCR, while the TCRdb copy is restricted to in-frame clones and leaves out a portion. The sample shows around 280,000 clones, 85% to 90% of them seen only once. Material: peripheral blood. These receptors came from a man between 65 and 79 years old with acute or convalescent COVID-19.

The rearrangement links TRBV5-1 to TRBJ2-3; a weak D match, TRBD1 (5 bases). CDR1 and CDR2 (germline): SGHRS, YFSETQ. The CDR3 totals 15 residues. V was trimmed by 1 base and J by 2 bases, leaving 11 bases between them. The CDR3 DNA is TGCGCCAGCAGCTTGAGGGGCAGGGACACAGATACGCAGTATTTT. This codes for CASSLRGRDTDTQYF.

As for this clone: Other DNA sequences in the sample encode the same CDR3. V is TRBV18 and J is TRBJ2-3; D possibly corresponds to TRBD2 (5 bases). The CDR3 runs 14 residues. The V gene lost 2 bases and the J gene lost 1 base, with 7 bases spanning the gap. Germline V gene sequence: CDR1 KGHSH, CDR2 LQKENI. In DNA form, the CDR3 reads TGTGCCAGCTCACCAGGAGGTGGCACAGATACGCAGTATTTT. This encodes CASSPGGGTDTQYF.

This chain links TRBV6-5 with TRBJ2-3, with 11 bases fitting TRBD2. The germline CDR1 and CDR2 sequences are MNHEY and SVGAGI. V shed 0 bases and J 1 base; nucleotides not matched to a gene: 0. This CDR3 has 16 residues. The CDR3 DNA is TGTGCCAGCAGTTACTCGGGACTAGCGGGCACAGATACGCAGTATTTT. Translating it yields CASSYSGLAGTDTQYF.

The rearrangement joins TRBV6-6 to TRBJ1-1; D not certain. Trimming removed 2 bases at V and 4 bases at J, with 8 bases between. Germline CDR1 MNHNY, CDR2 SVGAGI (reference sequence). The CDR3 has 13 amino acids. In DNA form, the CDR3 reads TGTGCCAGCAGTTACGAGGGAAGCACTGAAGCTTTCTTT. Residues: CASSYEGSTEAFF.

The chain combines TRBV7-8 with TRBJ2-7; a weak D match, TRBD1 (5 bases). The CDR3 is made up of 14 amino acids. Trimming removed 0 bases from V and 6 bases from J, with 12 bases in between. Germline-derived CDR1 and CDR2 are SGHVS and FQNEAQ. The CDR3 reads CASSLATVYPEQYF. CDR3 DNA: TGTGCCAGCAGCTTAGCGACAGTGTACCCCGAGCAGTACTTC.

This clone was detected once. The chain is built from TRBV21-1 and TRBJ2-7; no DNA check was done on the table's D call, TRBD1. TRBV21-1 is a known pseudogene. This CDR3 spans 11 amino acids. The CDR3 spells CASSRPYEQYF. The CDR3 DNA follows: TGTGCCAGCAGCAGGCCCTACGAGCAGTACTTC.

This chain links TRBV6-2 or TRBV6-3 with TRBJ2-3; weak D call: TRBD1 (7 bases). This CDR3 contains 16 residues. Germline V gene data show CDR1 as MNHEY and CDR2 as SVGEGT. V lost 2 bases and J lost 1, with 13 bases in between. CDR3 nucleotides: TGTGCCAGCAGTTACCGCGGGACAGAACGCACAGATACGCAGTATTTT. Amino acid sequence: CASSYRGTERTDTQYF.

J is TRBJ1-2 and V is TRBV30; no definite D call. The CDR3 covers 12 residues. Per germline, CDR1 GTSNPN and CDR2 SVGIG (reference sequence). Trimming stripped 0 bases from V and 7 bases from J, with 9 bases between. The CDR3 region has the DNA TGTGCCTGGAGTGTACTGTCCGGTGGCTACACCTTC. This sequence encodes CAWSVLSGGYTF.

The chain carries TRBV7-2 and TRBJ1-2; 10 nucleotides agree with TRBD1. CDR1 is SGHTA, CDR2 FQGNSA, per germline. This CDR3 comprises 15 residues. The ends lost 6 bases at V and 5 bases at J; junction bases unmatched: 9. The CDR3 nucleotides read TGTGCCAGCAGTTGGCGTGGGACAGGGGATTATGGCTACACCTTC. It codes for CASSWRGTGDYGYTF. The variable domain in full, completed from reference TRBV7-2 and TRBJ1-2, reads GAGVSQSPSNKVTEKGKDVELRCDPISGHTALYWYRQSLGQGLEFLIYFQGNSAPDKSGLPSDRFSAERTGGSVSTLTIQRTQQEDSAVYLCASSWRGTGDYGYTFGSGTRLTVV.

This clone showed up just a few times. The CDR3 region is CASSAGQVGVPNEKLFF. The DNA for the CDR3 is TGCGCCAGCAGCGCCGGACAGGTTGGAGTTCCTAATGAAAAACTGTTTTTT. The gene calls are TRBV5-1 and TRBJ1-4; 7 positions match TRBD1. Unmatched junction bases numbered 12, after V lost 4 bases and J lost 3 bases. The CDR3 runs 17 residues. Per the germline V gene, CDR1 is SGHRS and CDR2 is YFSETQ.

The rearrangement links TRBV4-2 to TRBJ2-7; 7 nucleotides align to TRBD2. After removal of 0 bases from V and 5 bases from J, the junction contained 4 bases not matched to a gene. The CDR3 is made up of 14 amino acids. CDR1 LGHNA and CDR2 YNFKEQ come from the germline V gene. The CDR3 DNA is TGTGCCAGCAGCCAAGATAGGACTAGTGACGAGCAGTACTTC. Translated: CASSQDRTSDEQYF.

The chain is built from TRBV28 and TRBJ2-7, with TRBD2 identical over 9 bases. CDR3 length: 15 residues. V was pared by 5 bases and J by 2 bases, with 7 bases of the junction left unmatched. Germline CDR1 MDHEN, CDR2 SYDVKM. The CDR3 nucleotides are TGTGCCAGCAGTACGACTAGCGGTGCTACCTACGAGCAGTACTTC. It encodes CASSTTSGATYEQYF.

The DNA of the CDR3 is TGTGCCAGCAGCCAAGATCCCCAATACAATGAGCAGTTCTTC. Protein product: CASSQDPQYNEQFF. This sequence joins TRBV4-2 and TRBJ2-1; D unresolved. Germline V gene lookup returns CDR1 LGHNA and CDR2 YNFKEQ. CDR3 length equals 14 residues. V was pared by 0 bases and J by 4 bases, with 7 bases between.